Listed below are T cell receptor beta chains from one sample, sequenced in a study of blood T cell repertoires in COVID-19. The assay was immunoSEQ multiplex PCR, and TCRdb's table has in-frame clones only and misses some. The table lists roughly 180,000 clones, about 85% of them singletons. Sequenced input: peripheral blood. These TCRs come from a woman between 50 and 59 years old with COVID-19, enrolled during active disease. CDR3s include the opening cysteine and the closing phenylalanine or tryptophan. D genes are given only for firm matches. For some rows the clone size is stated as once, few or many, or as a class when expanded; others skip it.

clone_size | j_call | v_call | d_call | cdr3_nt | cdr3_aa
- | TRBJ2-5 | TRBV30 | - | TGTGCCTGGAGTGTAAGGGGGGGCGGGGAGACCCAGTACTTC | CAWSVRGGGETQYF
- | TRBJ2-2 | TRBV5-1 | TRBD2 | TGCGCCAGCAGCTTGTATAGCGGGGGGGCGAACACCGGGGAGCTGTTTTTT | CASSLYSGGANTGELFF
- | TRBJ2-7 | TRBV28 | TRBD1 | TGTGCCAGCACTCTCATACCGGGACAGGGGAGTAACGAGCAGTACTTC | CASTLIPGQGSNEQYF
- | TRBJ2-1 | TRBV5-6 | - | TGTGCCAGCAGCTCGACCACAGGGAGCAATGAGCAGTTCTTC | CASSSTTGSNEQFF
- | TRBJ1-6 | TRBV11-2 | - | TGTGCCAGCCCCCGCCCCGTGGGACAAAATTCACCCCTCCACTTT | CASPRPVGQNSPLHF
- | TRBJ1-5 | TRBV20-1 | - | TGCAGTGCGGTGGGGGGTCAGCCCCAGCATTTT | CSAVGGQPQHF
- | TRBJ1-1 | TRBV19 | TRBD1 | TGTGCCAGTAGTAAAACAGGGGACACTGAAGCTTTCTTT | CASSKTGDTEAFF
- | TRBJ1-2 | TRBV14 | - | TGTGCCAGCAGCCAAGCTGAGGGCTACACCTTC | CASSQAEGYTF
- | TRBJ1-5 | TRBV6-5 | TRBD1 | TGTGCCAGCAGACAGGGGTGGCAGCCCCAGCATTTT | CASRQGWQPQHF
- | TRBJ2-7 | TRBV28 | TRBD2 | TGTGCCAGCAGCCCAGGCGGGGGGACCTACGAGCAGTACTTC | CASSPGGGTYEQYF
- | TRBJ2-7 | TRBV19 | TRBD1 | TGTGCCAGTAGTATAGGACAGGGCTACGAGCAGTACTTC | CASSIGQGYEQYF
- | TRBJ2-4 | TRBV30 | TRBD2 | TGTGCCTGGGGGACTAGTATTCAGTACTTC | CAWGTSIQYF
- | TRBJ1-2 | TRBV27 | - | TGTGCCAGCAGTTTAGCGGGGAGGGATGGCTACACCTTC | CASSLAGRDGYTF
- | TRBJ1-1 | TRBV2 | - | TGTGCCAGCAGTGAATTCGGGGGGAACACTGAAGCTTTCTTT | CASSEFGGNTEAFF
- | TRBJ1-4 | TRBV5-6 | TRBD1 | TGTGCCAGCAGCTTACGGGACAGTCGTGAAAAACTGTTTTTT | CASSLRDSREKLFF
once | TRBJ1-2 | TRBV19 | - | TGTGCCAGTAGTTCGGGGACTGCAGGGAACTATGGCTACACCTTC | CASSSGTAGNYGYTF
- | TRBJ1-1 | TRBV11-2 | - | TGTGCCAGCAGCTACCCAGGGGTAGCTTTCTTT | CASSYPGVAFF
few | TRBJ2-3 | TRBV10-3 | - | TGTGCCATCAACAGGGAGAACACAGATACGCAGTATTTT | CAINRENTDTQYF
- | TRBJ1-5 | TRBV23-1 | - | TGCGCCAGCGCGGGGGAGCCCCAGCATTTT | CASAGEPQHF
- | TRBJ1-1 | TRBV11-3 | - | TGTGCCAGCAGCTTAACCGGGCGGGGGAACACTGAAGCTTTCTTT | CASSLTGRGNTEAFF
- | TRBJ2-5 | TRBV7-9 | - | TGTGCCAGCAGCGGGGGGTGGGAGACCCAGTACTTC | CASSGGWETQYF
few | TRBJ2-1 | TRBV4-2 | TRBD2 | TGTGCCAGCAGCCAAGAAGGAGCGGGGGGGCCCAATGAGCAGTTCTTC | CASSQEGAGGPNEQFF
- | TRBJ2-2 | TRBV15 | - | TGTGCCACCAGCAGAGATCGGTTTACCGGGGAGCTGTTTTTT | CATSRDRFTGELFF
- | TRBJ2-3 | TRBV28 | TRBD1 | TGTGCCAGCACGAGGTCGGGACAGGACACAGATACGCAGTATTTT | CASTRSGQDTDTQYF
- | TRBJ2-5 | TRBV11-2 | TRBD1 | TGTGCCAGCAGCCCTACAGGGGGTCTAGAGACCCAGTACTTC | CASSPTGGLETQYF
- | TRBJ2-1 | TRBV2 | - | TGTGCCAGCAGCACACATAAGGAGCAGTTCTTC | CASSTHKEQFF
- | TRBJ1-1 | TRBV7-2 | TRBD1 | TGTGCCAGCAGCGCCCAGACAGGGGGCTTCACTGAAGCTTTCTTT | CASSAQTGGFTEAFF
- | TRBJ1-2 | TRBV12-3/TRBV12-4 | - | TGTGCCAGCAGTTTGGGGAGAAACTATGGCTACACCTTC | CASSLGRNYGYTF
- | TRBJ2-1 | TRBV6-4 | TRBD1 | TGTGCCAGCAGTGAAGTGACAGGGGGAACTTACTCCTACAATGAGCAGTTCTTC | CASSEVTGGTYSYNEQFF
- | TRBJ2-5 | TRBV27 | TRBD1 | TGTGCCAGCAGTGCCCGGACAGGGGACGAGACCCAGTACTTC | CASSARTGDETQYF
once | TRBJ2-7 | TRBV20-1 | TRBD2 | TGCAGTGCTAGTGGGGGGGGTTTTCTCTACGAGCAGTACTTC | CSASGGGFLYEQYF
- | TRBJ1-2 | TRBV13 | - | TGTGCCAGCAGCTTAGCTGCAGGGGACTATGGCTACACCTTC | CASSLAAGDYGYTF
- | TRBJ2-5 | TRBV12-3/TRBV12-4 | TRBD2 | TGTGCCAACCTCCGGGGGGGGCAAGAGACCCAGTACTTC | CANLRGGQETQYF
- | TRBJ2-5 | TRBV7-9 | TRBD2 | TGTGCCAGCAGCTTAGAGGCGGGGAGGGTGCAAGAGACCCAGTACTTC | CASSLEAGRVQETQYF
- | TRBJ2-6 | TRBV30 | TRBD1 | TGTGCCTGGAGCCGCGACAGGGCGAGCTCTGGGGCCAACGTCCTGACTTTC | CAWSRDRASSGANVLTF
- | TRBJ2-5 | TRBV19 | TRBD2 | TGTGCCAGTGTAGCGGGGGGGGTAGGAGAGACCCAGTACTTC | CASVAGGVGETQYF
once | TRBJ1-5 | TRBV6-1 | TRBD1 | TGTGCCAGCAGTGAGATGGGACAGGGGGTCAATCAGCCCCAGCATTTT | CASSEMGQGVNQPQHF
- | TRBJ2-2 | TRBV30 | TRBD1 | TGTGCCTGGAGACTATGGGACAGCGCGAACACCGGGGAGCTGTTTTTT | CAWRLWDSANTGELFF
- | TRBJ1-1 | TRBV9 | - | TGTGCCAGCAGCCCCCGCGCGGCTGGGGAAGCTTTCTTT | CASSPRAAGEAFF
- | TRBJ1-4 | TRBV5-1 | - | TGCGCCAGCAGCTTGAGTCCGACAGGAGAAAAACTGTTTTTT | CASSLSPTGEKLFF
- | TRBJ2-2 | TRBV10-2 | TRBD2 | TGCGCCAGCTTCACTAGCGGGGGTTCCGGGGAGCTGTTTTTT | CASFTSGGSGELFF
- | TRBJ1-2 | TRBV30 | TRBD1 | TGTGCCTGGAGTGCACGGACAGGGGGAGGCTACACCTTC | CAWSARTGGGYTF
- | TRBJ2-3 | TRBV9 | - | TGTGCCAGCAGCGTAGGGGAGGCGGCCGGACTCACAGATACGCAGTATTTT | CASSVGEAAGLTDTQYF
- | TRBJ2-4 | TRBV11-3 | TRBD1 | TGTGCCAGCAGCTTAGAGGACAGGGGGGGAGACATTCAGTACTTC | CASSLEDRGGDIQYF
- | TRBJ2-1 | TRBV19 | TRBD1 | TGTGCCAGTAGTGAGGGGACAGGGGCTTATAGTGAGCAGTTCTTC | CASSEGTGAYSEQFF
- | TRBJ1-2 | TRBV29-1 | - | TGCAGCTCTGGGGGGGATGGCTACACCTTC | CSSGGDGYTF
- | TRBJ2-7 | TRBV5-5 | - | TGTGCCAGCAGCCCATCCTACGAGCAGTACTTC | CASSPSYEQYF
- | TRBJ2-7 | TRBV28 | - | TGTGCCAGCAGTCCCCTCCCGGAGGAGCAGTACTTC | CASSPLPEEQYF
- | TRBJ2-5 | TRBV19 | - | TGTGCCAGTAGATTTGGCAGGGGAGAGACCCAGTACTTC | CASRFGRGETQYF
- | TRBJ1-5 | TRBV6-2/TRBV6-3 | - | TGTGCCAGCAGTTACTCGGCGGGGTTGGGCAATCAGCCCCAGCATTTT | CASSYSAGLGNQPQHF
- | TRBJ2-2 | TRBV11-1 | TRBD2 | TGTGCCAGCGGTCTTGGGGGGGCCGGGGAGCTGTTTTTT | CASGLGGAGELFF
- | TRBJ2-7 | TRBV4-3 | - | TGCGCCAGCAGCCAAAAACAGGGCTACGAGCAGTACTTC | CASSQKQGYEQYF
- | TRBJ2-3 | TRBV5-7 | - | TGTGCCAGCAGCCCCCGAGGGGACATACCTATCACAGATACGCAGTATTTT | CASSPRGDIPITDTQYF